This T cell receptor beta chain was recovered during a study of regulatory T cells in long-lasting Graves disease. Study results and caveats: Newly diagnosed Graves' patients had higher TCR diversity than persistent ones.

Remarks on this clonotype: Its antigen is unknown. A much more abundant neighbour one base away suggests this may be a read error. The CDR3 ends on some other residue instead of the conserved phenylalanine or tryptophan, so this is likely a read error.

CDR3 length: 14 residues. Germline CDR1 reads MNHEY; CDR2 reads SVGEGT. V lost 5 bases and J lost 6; bases outside the gene matches: 8. Arm-PCR of CDR3 regions and iRepertoire HTBI primers were used to build TCR beta libraries. Authors' methods: Spanning all samples, the identified segments comprised 60 to 70 TRBV and about 13 TRBJ. In TCRdb, the multiplex PCR reads were re-called with MiXCR into one record per CDR3 protein. None of the V and J calls come from the authors' own analysis; TCRdb made them. The table shows hundreds of thousands of distinct CDR3 sequences, with around 20% occurring only once. Time point in this sample: persistent/refractory GD, antithyroid drugs over 5 years with positive TRAb. With RNA extracted from PBMCs as input, the TCR library was made.

The receptor's source is a female donor with Graves disease. The gene calls are TRBV6-2 or TRBV6-3 and TRBJ1-2; TRBD1 agrees at 8 bases. The material sequenced was peripheral blood mononuclear cells (PBMCs), taken when the disease was refractory, from a patient treated with antithyroid drugs. The CDR3 DNA reads TGTGCCAGCAGTACACAGGGGGGGAATGATGGCTACACCCTC. Translating it yields CASSTQGGNDGYTL.